Following are 23 T cell receptor beta chains from one sample sequenced in a study of beta chain features in type 1 diabetes. The isolated RNA, all of it, was reverse transcribed, so expressed TCRB transcripts were what got sequenced. Produced via immunoSEQ multiplex PCR; TCRdb's table is partial and in-frame only. Among 130,000 to 150,000 clones, around 50% were seen once, and the ten largest hold roughly 0.4%. Sample: Tregs from blood. The origin of the receptors is a man between 18 and 29 years old in good health.

J is TRBJ2-7 and V is TRBV2; TRBD2 aligns across 13 bases. This CDR3 region has 19 residues. Looked up from germline, CDR1 is SNHLY and CDR2 is FYNNEI. The J segment lost 2 bases and the V segment lost 5 bases, leaving 15 bases of the junction unmatched. The CDR3 DNA follows: TGTGCCAGCAGTCCATCACTAGCGGGGGGGCCGTGGTCCGCCTACGAGCAGTACTTC. Protein product: CASSPSLAGGPWSAYEQYF.

The rearrangement links TRBV23-1 to TRBJ1-4; 9 nucleotides agree with TRBD1. TRBV23-1 is an ORF for which the function is uncertain. Germline trimming cut 3 bases from V and 7 bases from J; bases unmatched to any gene: 6. The CDR3 sequence is 15 residues long. The CDR3 reads CASSHPGQGREKLFF. DNA for the CDR3: TGCGCCAGCAGTCACCCGGGACAGGGACGTGAAAAACTGTTTTTT.

The table lists this clone with a few counts. The rearrangement uses TRBV28 and TRBJ2-1; TRBD1 aligns across 9 bases. Germline CDR1 is MDHEN and CDR2 is SYDVKM. The CDR3 loop spans 17 amino acids. The V and J ends lost 5 bases and 6 bases, in that order; junction bases with no gene match: 14. The CDR3 nucleotides are TGTGCCAGCAGTCCCTTCCTTGGACAGGGGACCGGCAATGAGCAGTTCTTC. Translation gives CASSPFLGQGTGNEQFF.

The rearrangement uses TRBV4-3 and TRBJ2-1; TRBD2 aligns across 8 bases. Germline CDR1 LGHNA, CDR2 YSLEER. The CDR3 totals 16 residues. V lost 0 bases to trimming and J lost 4 bases; unmatched junction nucleotides: 5. The DNA for the CDR3 is TGCGCCAGCAGCCAAGATTTCGCGGGAGGTTACAATGAGCAGTTCTTC. Its translation is CASSQDFAGGYNEQFF.

This clone was detected a few times. The chain links TRBV6-5 to TRBJ2-4; D remains unclear. CDR1 MNHEY and CDR2 SVGAGI come from the germline V gene. V dropped 10 bases and J dropped 3 bases, with 16 bases sitting between them. This CDR3 is built from 14 residues. CDR3 protein: CAIETSTDKNIQYF. In DNA form, the CDR3 reads TGTGCCATCGAAACGAGCACAGACAAAAACATTCAGTACTTC.

The chain recombines TRBV27 with TRBJ1-1, with 8 bases matching TRBD1. The V gene's germline CDR1 is MNHEY and CDR2 SMNVEV (reference sequence). The CDR3 covers 13 residues. The junction had 6 bases not matched to a gene; V was cut back by 4 bases and J by 8 bases. CDR3 DNA: TGTGCCAGCAGTTGGGGAAGGACAGGGGAAGCTTTCTTT. Amino acids: CASSWGRTGEAFF.

The genes are TRBV6-5 and TRBJ2-6, with D hard to call. With 2 bases removed from V and 0 bases from J, the gap between germline ends came to 8 bases. The germline CDR1 and CDR2 sequences are MNHEY and SVGAGI. The CDR3 has 16 residues. As DNA, the CDR3 is TGTGCCAGCAGTTACCTAGGCTACTCTGGGGCCAACGTCCTGACTTTC. This translates into CASSYLGYSGANVLTF.

The V gene is TRBV27, the J gene TRBJ2-3, with TRBD1 matching 8 bases. Losses at the gene ends were 5 bases for V and 9 bases for J; bases not matched to a gene: 16. CDR1 and CDR2 (germline): MNHEY, SMNVEV (reference sequence). This CDR3 spans 16 amino acids. The CDR3 here is CASSPARRTGNPTQYF. As DNA, the CDR3 is TGTGCCAGCAGTCCAGCCCGCCGGACAGGGAATCCGACGCAGTATTTT.

As for this clone: It is unclear where the CDR3 begins or ends on the DNA, so no DNA is shown, and the CDR3 is as TCRdb lists it. The chain combines TRBV7-2 with TRBJ2-2; no DNA check was done on the table's D call, TRBD2. Germline assignment: CDR1 SGHTA and CDR2 FQGNSA. The CDR3 spans 17 amino acids, including both terminal residues. CDR3 in amino acids: CASSLRTTSFGAGELFF.

This clone was detected once. The CDR3: CASKTGLFGYTF. CDR3 DNA: TGTGCCAGCAAGACAGGGTTGTTTGGCTACACCTTC. The rearrangement links TRBV2 to TRBJ1-2; TRBD1 matches 7 bases. The CDR3 contains 12 residues. Germline V gives CDR1 SNHLY, CDR2 FYNNEI. With V trimmed by 7 bases and J by 7 bases, 6 bases remained unmatched.

V is TRBV11-2 and J is TRBJ2-3, with TRBD2 identical over 7 bases. The CDR3 extends over 17 amino acids. The germline gives CDR1 SGHAT, CDR2 FQNNGV. V dropped 5 bases and J dropped 1; count of bases not matched to a gene: 12. This CDR3 is CASSLGVSGYGTDTQYF. CDR3 DNA: TGTGCCAGCAGCCTTGGGGTTAGCGGGTACGGCACAGATACGCAGTATTTT.

This clone is a singleton in its sample. This sequence joins TRBV10-3 and TRBJ1-5; D remains unclear. The CDR3 consists of 14 residues. Germline-derived CDR1 and CDR2 are ENHRY and SYGVKD. Trimming pared 8 bases from V and 0 bases from J, leaving 11 bases between. The CDR3 DNA is TGTGCCATCCGAAGCGGTATTAGCAATCAGCCCCAGCATTTT. Its translation is CAIRSGISNQPQHF.

The V and J genes are TRBV7-9 and TRBJ2-2; 7 bases line up with TRBD1. Germline V gene sequence: CDR1 SEHNR, CDR2 FQNEAQ (reference sequence). The ends lost 5 bases at V and 0 bases at J; junction bases unmatched: 6. The CDR3 covers 16 residues. The CDR3 bases are TGTGCCAGCAGCCCAGGGACAGTCGCGAACACCGGGGAGCTGTTTTTT. Residues: CASSPGTVANTGELFF.

About this clone: The same CDR3 is also encoded by other DNA sequences in this sample. This chain links TRBV30 with TRBJ1-5; 8 bases align to TRBD1. Germline CDR1 is GTSNPN and CDR2 is SVGIG (reference sequence). The CDR3 contains 13 residues. After removal of 0 bases from V and 5 bases from J, the junction contained 0 bases not matched to a gene. The CDR3 sequence: CAWSVQGDQPQHF. The CDR3, as DNA: TGTGCCTGGAGTGTACAGGGGGATCAGCCCCAGCATTTT.

The chain has TRBV18 and TRBJ2-7; 7 nucleotides match TRBD1. This CDR3 has 14 residues. Germline V CDR1 and CDR2: KGHSH, LQKENI. The ends lost 3 bases at V and 1 base at J; junction bases unmatched: 3. The CDR3 loop reads CASSPWDRSYEQYF. The CDR3 nucleotides read TGTGCCAGCTCACCTTGGGACAGATCCTACGAGCAGTACTTC.

The rearrangement joins TRBV5-1 to TRBJ2-1; 7 bases align to TRBD1. CDR1 is SGHRS, CDR2 YFSETQ, per germline. V lost 4 bases, J lost 0 bases, and 7 bases stayed unmatched. This CDR3 has 16 amino acids. The CDR3 nucleotides are TGCGCCAGCAGCCCTAGACAGGGCTTCTCCTACAATGAGCAGTTCTTC. It codes for CASSPRQGFSYNEQFF.

The genes are TRBV7-2 and TRBJ1-3; tentatively, D is TRBD1 (6 bases). From germline, CDR1 is SGHTA and CDR2 FQGNSA. The CDR3 consists of 16 residues. Trimming removed 1 base at V and 3 bases at J, with 13 bases between. CDR3 region: CASSLVDRLVGNTIYF. The DNA of the CDR3 is TGTGCCAGCAGCTTAGTGGACAGACTCGTTGGAAACACCATATATTTT. Complete variable domain (other parts from reference TRBV7-2 and TRBJ1-3): GAGVSQSPSNKVTEKGKDVELRCDPISGHTALYWYRQSLGQGLEFLIYFQGNSAPDKSGLPSDRFSAERTGGSVSTLTIQRTQQEDSAVYLCASSLVDRLVGNTIYFGEGSWLTVV.

This chain uses TRBV7-9 with TRBJ2-3; unclear D gene. Germline lookup yields CDR1 SEHNR and CDR2 FQNEAQ (reference sequence). The CDR3 is made up of 13 amino acids. The ends were cut back, 5 bases at V and 2 bases at J, with 8 bases in the middle. The CDR3 DNA follows: TGTGCCAGCAGCATCAGAATCACAGATACGCAGTATTTT. As protein: CASSIRITDTQYF.

The chain joins TRBV20-1 to TRBJ2-7; D call uncertain. Per germline, CDR1 DFQATT and CDR2 SNEGSKA (reference sequence). CDR3 size: 10 residues. The ends were cut back, 0 bases at V and 8 bases at J, with 5 bases in the middle. The CDR3 spells CSARDFKQYF. In DNA, the CDR3 is TGCAGTGCTAGAGATTTTAAGCAGTACTTC.

This clone was picked up a small number of times. The V gene is TRBV28, the J gene TRBJ1-2; 7 bases are a match to TRBD1. Trimming took 3 bases from V and 1 from J; bases not matched to a gene: 5. Germline-derived CDR1 and CDR2 are MDHEN and SYDVKM. The CDR3 length is 15 residues. The CDR3 DNA reads as TGTGCCAGCAGTTTCGGAGACAGGGATAACTATGGCTACACCTTC. This gives the protein CASSFGDRDNYGYTF.

J is TRBJ1-5 and V is TRBV27; weak D call: TRBD1 (6 bases). This CDR3 contains 13 residues. Trimming took 5 bases from V and 4 from J, leaving 9 bases between them. The germline CDR1 and CDR2 sequences are MNHEY and SMNVEV (reference sequence). CDR3 protein: CASSVQGNQPQHF. The CDR3 region has the DNA TGTGCCAGCAGTGTACAGGGAAATCAGCCCCAGCATTTT.

The chain employs TRBV30 and TRBJ1-6; 7 bases are a match to TRBD1. CDR3 length equals 14 residues. CDR1 and CDR2 (germline): GTSNPN, SVGIG (reference sequence). Trimming at V came to 3 bases and at J to 10 bases, leaving 9 bases not matched to a gene. The CDR3 sequence is CAWSGQDRGSPLHF. The CDR3 DNA is TGTGCCTGGAGCGGACAGGATCGCGGCTCACCCCTCCACTTT.

This clone was seen a handful of times. V usage is TRBV7-2 and J usage is TRBJ2-7; D is unresolved. V lost 2 bases, J lost 2 bases, and 4 bases lay in between. Germline-derived CDR1 and CDR2 are SGHTA and FQGNSA. The CDR3 loop spans 12 amino acids. The CDR3 reads CASSLIAYEQYF. Written as DNA, the CDR3 is TGTGCCAGCAGCTTAATAGCCTACGAGCAGTACTTC.